This T cell receptor (beta chain) was found in a study of blood T cells in healthy people across ages (dated by TCRdb to the mid-2010s). About the study as a whole: In model experiments, template switching captured roughly one uniquely barcoded TCR beta cDNA molecule for every two T cells. Using deep sequencing normalized with unique cDNA molecular identifiers, the study measured how TCR beta repertoire diversity changes with age. Four age groups were formed from the donors: young (average 16 years), middle-aged (around 37), aged (about 62) and long-lived (less than 85). Donors of different ages were randomly distributed across sequencing lanes to avoid experimental bias. Two additional independent replicas of 1 million unique cDNA reads from the same blood draw were analyzed for two donors (one aged 18 to 30 and one aged 80 or older). What the study reported, not specific to this receptor: Observed TCR beta diversity correlated strongly with the percentage of naive T cells measured by flow cytometry. Compared with the aged group, the long-lived group had more naive CD4+ T cells, fewer expanded clones and increased TCR diversity, a pattern suggesting age selection. Because the CMV infection status of the donors was unknown, age-related changes in expanded clonotypes may potentially have been confounded. Estimates of total diversity from one million sequenced T cells were regarded as lower bounds and underestimates. Conclusive comparison of naive and antigen-experienced compartments was prevented by the profiling of bulk unsorted PBMCs. As age increased, observed TCR beta diversity per million T cells dropped in a roughly linear way, and a significant reduction was already evident by age around 41.

Systemically healthy Caucasian individuals from Russia, approximately 39 in total and aged roughly 6 to 90 years, were included as donors. Ten milliliters of peripheral blood were drawn from each donor into EDTA-treated Vacutainer tubes. Ficoll-Paque density-gradient centrifugation was used to isolate PBMCs, with at least 6.5 million obtained per sample. Total RNA was extracted from PBMCs with Trizol reagent, with at least 5.5 micrograms obtained per sample. For every donor, flow cytometry on a PBMC aliquot measured the percentage of naive CD45RAhigh/CD27high T cells. Library construction relied on 5' RACE. A second 7 to 11 cycle PCR used a sample-barcoded 5' primer and a J-beta primer mix. A template-switch 5' adaptor carrying 12 random nucleotides introduced a unique molecular identifier onto each TCR beta cDNA molecule. Each sample yielded at least 2.5 million CDR3-containing paired-end reads. First-strand cDNA was synthesized from all RNA with the Mint cDNA synthesis kit, primed by a TRBC-specific oligonucleotide. Following uracil-DNA glycosylase treatment, all cDNA underwent a first 18-cycle PCR with the universal primers M1SS and BC2_uni_R. Regarding the original processing steps: Each sample was normalized by randomly selecting 1 million high-quality reads, each carrying a distinct molecular identifier. Reads sharing molecular identifiers were discarded rather than binned into consensus sequences. CDR3 identification, clonotype clustering and error correction used MiTCR with a Q25 quality threshold and the strictest error-elimination algorithm. Lower-bound total TCR beta diversity was estimated with a nonparametric unseen species model using Euler transformation. TCRdb reprocessing: public reads trimmed at Q25 with fastp, clones called with MiXCR, in-frame beta chains kept. Records with the same CDR3 protein are collapsed into one entry carrying the most frequent genes and DNA. These V and J calls derive from TCRdb rather than the authors' analysis. This sample is represented by fewer than 2,000,000 distinct CDR3 sequences; more than 35% of them were singletons. The ten largest clones capture under 25% of the sample.

As regards this clonotype: It has no known antigen specificity. Per-base quality was not reported, and no clone a single base away is much larger than it.

The material sequenced was blood. The sequence derives from a human donor in good health.

Here the CDR3 is given as CASTPGGTEETQYF. The DNA sequence reads TGTGCCAGCACCCCAGGGGGGACCGAAGAGACCCAGTACTTC. Recombination joined TRBV7-2 with TRBJ2-5, with a weak D call of TRBD1 (7 bases match). The germline V gene encodes CDR1 SGHTA and CDR2 FQGNSA. V is reduced by 7 bases and J by 3 bases, leaving a spacing of 15 bases between them. The CDR3 goes from the cysteine to the phenylalanine over 14 residues. Only the CDR3 part of the read is kept: 42 bases, read in frame from the first base. The entire variable domain, with the stretches around the CDR3 drawn from the reference TRBV7-2 and TRBJ2-5 proteins, is GAGVSQSPSNKVTEKGKDVELRCDPISGHTALYWYRQSLGQGLEFLIYFQGNSAPDKSGLPSDRFSAERTGGSVSTLTIQRTQQEDSAVYLCASTPGGTEETQYFGPGTRLLVL.